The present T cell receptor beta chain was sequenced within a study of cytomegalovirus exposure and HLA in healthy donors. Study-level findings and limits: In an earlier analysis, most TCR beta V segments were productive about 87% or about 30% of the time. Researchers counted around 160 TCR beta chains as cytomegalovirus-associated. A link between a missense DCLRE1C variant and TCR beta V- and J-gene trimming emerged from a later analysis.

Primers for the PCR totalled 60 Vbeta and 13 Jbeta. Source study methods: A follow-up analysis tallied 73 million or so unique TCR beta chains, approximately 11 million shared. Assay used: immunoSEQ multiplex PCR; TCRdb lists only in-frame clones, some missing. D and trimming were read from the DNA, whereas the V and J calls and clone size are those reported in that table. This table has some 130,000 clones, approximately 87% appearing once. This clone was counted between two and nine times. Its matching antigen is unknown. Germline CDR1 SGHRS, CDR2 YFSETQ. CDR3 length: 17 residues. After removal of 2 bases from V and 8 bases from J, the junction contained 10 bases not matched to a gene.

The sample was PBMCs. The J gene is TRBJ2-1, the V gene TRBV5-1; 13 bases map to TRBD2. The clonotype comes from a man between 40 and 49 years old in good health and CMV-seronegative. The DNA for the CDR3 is TGCGCCAGCAGCTTACTAGCGGGAGGGACTATTTACGATGAGCAGTTCTTC. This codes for CASSLLAGGTIYDEQFF.